This T cell receptor (beta chain) was recorded in a study of cytomegalovirus exposure and HLA in healthy donors (dated by TCRdb to 2016 to 2017). At the level of the whole study: An earlier analysis of approximately 590 of the donors reported more than 250 Gb of sequence data and 117 million unique TCR beta sequences from 150 million to 200 million T cells. To predict cytomegalovirus infection status, the study brought together high-throughput TCR immunosequencing, statistical association of individual TCRs with disease status, and machine learning. In addition to the first cohort of roughly 670 subjects, a separate validation cohort of over 90 different subjects was used. Using immunosequencing, the study profiled T cell repertoires from around 670 subjects and related those repertoires to cytomegalovirus serostatus. HLA typing covered class I and class II loci at four-digit resolution. Among roughly 400 genotyped donors of the cohort, an average of 235,054 unique TCR beta nucleotide sequences were sequenced per donor, 15% to 20% of them non-productive. Roughly five DR-DQ haplotypes were treated as single units for association and clustering because of strong linkage in the cohort. A later analysis re-analyzed previously published TCR beta repertoires from 500 to 700 donors and added high-resolution HLA genotyping to study TCR occurrence patterns. An earlier analysis of around 580 of the donors used high-throughput TCR beta sequencing to judge whether each TCR beta V gene segment behaved as functional or pseudogenic. Of the approximately 400 genotyped donors, roughly 85% fell in the genetic ancestry cluster associated with self-reported Caucasian donors. Typing coverage varied by locus: roughly 629-640 donors for A, B, C, DRB1 and DQB1; approximately 560 for DQA1; over 600 for DPA1; around 450 for DPB1. An early release covering roughly 640 HLA-typed donors comprised about 300 gigabases of sequencing data and 85 million to 100 million unique TCR sequences. The later analysis used no new phenotypic data to find candidate immune exposures, relying instead on TCR beta sequences and their occurrence across donors. The study aimed to test whether cataloging public T cell receptors could reveal signatures of past pathogen exposure. Donor age, sex, ethnicity and CMV serostatus were compiled alongside the repertoire data. A later genetic analysis used genome-wide SNP genotypes for about 65% of the roughly 700 donors, treating that subset as a discovery cohort. All discovery cohort repertoires had been generated using a single sequencing platform. Study-wide conclusions, independent of this receptor: In a later analysis, most CMV-associated TCR beta chains were found to appear HLA-restricted, with HLA associations seemingly driven largely by CMV exposure. According to the authors, the approach could potentially be generalized to other disease states and immunological phenotypes. According to a later genetic analysis, donors in an Asian-associated ancestry cluster had fewer N-insertions in productive TCRs than the approximately 700-donor mean. A later analysis reported that several top co-occurrence clusters appeared linked to parvovirus B19, influenza, CMV and Epstein-Barr virus. This cohort had only TCR beta chains sequenced, and the lack of alpha or paired-chain data limited which features could be detected. The presence/absence analyses assumed that sequencing depth was roughly uniform across donors, and that assumption may not be true. In vitro tests confirmed that three of the cytomegalovirus-associated TCR beta chains recognize cytomegalovirus antigens. According to a later analysis, TCR association rates differed among HLA loci, with DRB1 alleles showing the most associated TCRs and HLA-C alleles showing the fewest. Immune exposure information for the cohort was limited to CMV serostatus. A further reported finding was that TCR beta sequences accurately predicted the HLA-A and HLA-B alleles for most subjects in the first cohort. A later analysis associated 16,951 TCR beta sequences with specific HLA alleles at a false discovery rate of 0.05. Strong co-occurrence of HLA alleles, especially DR and DQ, made assigning TCR associations to individual alleles difficult. Cytomegalovirus status was reported to be diagnosed by the classifier with high specificity and sensitivity in both the original and validation cohorts. The 87-base-pair reads could not distinguish some IMGT-functional V segments, including TRBV6-2 and TRBV6-3, so those segments were excluded. HLA typing was unavailable for some donors at each locus, so association tests used only the typed subset. In a later genetic analysis, a missense DCLRE1C variant was associated with V-gene and J-gene trimming of TCR beta chains, and the association was replicated in an independent cohort. Linkage disequilibrium might explain the correlated functional status among segregating V segments, but an unknown experimental factor could not be excluded. Because counts were too low, roughly 17 rarely observed V segments, including chromosome 9 orphons, were left out of the earlier analysis of some 640 of the donors. A cluster of highly shared sequence variants was judged likely to be a technical artifact of the sequencing pipeline. Compared with equally common non-associated chains, HLA-associated TCR beta chains in a later analysis were more clonally expanded and had lower generation probabilities. Across donors, most TCR sequences were observed very rarely, whereas some public TCRs were present in many individuals. In an earlier analysis of around 500 of the donors, most TCR beta V segments appeared in productive rearrangements about 87% or about 30% of the time, broadly matching IMGT annotations. A total of 150 to 200 TCR beta chains were listed by the study as associated with cytomegalovirus.

The method was the immunoSEQ multiplex PCR assay. For the multiplex PCR, a mixture combining 60 forward primers for TCR Vbeta segments and 13 reverse primers for TCR Jbeta segments was used. The CDR3 region of rearranged TCR beta genes was amplified from genomic DNA with a multiplex PCR assay. The amplified TCR beta libraries were sequenced on the Illumina HiSeq System as 87-base-pair reads. In the authors' own workflow: A later analysis tallied some 79 million unique TCR beta chains across the 550 to 850 repertoires, and roughly 11 million of those chains were shared by two or more donors. To remove PCR and sequencing errors, raw reads were error-corrected and collapsed into unique sequences using a nearest-neighbor algorithm that merged closely related sequences. CDR3 sequences were aligned to IMGT reference sequences to assign V, D and J gene segments. For a sequence to be retained, a match of at least six nucleotides to both a V gene segment and a J gene segment was required. Rearrangements were called productive when the CDR3 lacked stop codons and stayed in frame with V and J; all others were non-productive. Following IMGT convention, CDR3 was defined as the stretch from the second conserved V-encoded cysteine up to the conserved J-encoded phenylalanine. Sequences without an unambiguous match to a single V gene segment were excluded from the earlier analysis of about 600 of the donors. An earlier analysis of 500 to 700 of the donors classified V segments as functional when productive rearrangements were above 56.7% and as segregating when the standard deviation between donors was above 5%. To diagnose cytomegalovirus status from the catalog of TCR beta chain sequences, a statistical classification framework was built. In a later analysis, V and J genes were assigned by comparing TCR nucleotide sequences against IMGT/GENE-DB human TR gene sequences. In a later analysis, CDR3 sequences and most-parsimonious VDJ recombination scenarios were assigned using the TCRdist pipeline. In a later analysis, each TCR beta chain was defined by its CDR3 amino acid sequence together with its V-gene family, and reads lacking a unique V-gene family were excluded. In a later analysis, a few hundred highly shared, low-generation-probability nucleotide sequences were removed to address suspected cross-contamination and a sequencing artifact. In a later analysis, a clonal expansion index was calculated for each public chain from normalized within-repertoire ranks of inferred template counts. In a later analysis, generation probabilities were computed with a VDJ recombination model fitted to out-of-frame rearrangements, and the resulting probabilities were checked against IGoR. In a later analysis, hypergeometric tests were used to score TCR-TCR, TCR-HLA and TCR-CMV co-occurrence, with a repertoire-size bias correction applied to TCR pairs. In a later analysis, false discovery rates were estimated by permuting HLA or CMV assignments 20 times. In a later analysis, co-occurring TCRs were grouped using DBSCAN, with TCRdist sequence similarity added in when clustering inside HLA-allele-positive subsets. Co-occurrence clustering excluded repertoires with fewer than 30,000 or more than 120,000 public chains, plus five with anomalous nucleotide sharing. Held by TCRdb, this immuneACCESS table contains in-frame sequences only and omits some clones. Under half of the omission traces to an unresolved V gene where checked; the cause of the rest is unknown. V, J and clone size are those of that table, while D and trimming were read from the DNA. Across this sample there are 75,000 to 80,000 clones, with under 80% seen only once. Of the sample, approximately 1.6% is held by the ten largest clones.

This clone appeared a few times. Its antigen has not been determined. The input lacks base qualities; no much larger clone sits a single base away. Additional DNA sequences in this sample encode the identical CDR3. The cohort consisted of 666 healthy bone marrow donors. At the time of sampling, every cohort member was nominally healthy, though immune exposures that went unrecorded were likely present. The donor tested CMV seronegative and was one of the 352 seronegative cohort members. Each donor provided a peripheral blood sample, and peripheral blood mononuclear cells were used for TCR beta sequencing. Genomic DNA extraction from the blood cell samples was performed with the Qiagen DNeasy Blood Extraction Kit. CDR1 and CDR2 (SEHNR, FQNEAQ) derive from the germline V gene (reference sequence). Its CDR3 holds 14 amino acids, cysteine through phenylalanine. The CDR3 DNA has 42 bases and is translated from base 1. V loses 2 bases, J loses 0 bases, and the germline ends lie 5 bases apart.

The sequencing input was PBMCs. The sequence came from a man between 35 and 55 years old in good health and CMV-seronegative. The chain joins TRBV7-9 to TRBJ1-5; TRBD1 could be the D gene, as 5 bases match. CDR3 sequence: CASSLQGSNQPQHF. The nucleotide sequence reads as follows: TGTGCCAGCAGCTTACAGGGTAGCAATCAGCCCCAGCATTTT.